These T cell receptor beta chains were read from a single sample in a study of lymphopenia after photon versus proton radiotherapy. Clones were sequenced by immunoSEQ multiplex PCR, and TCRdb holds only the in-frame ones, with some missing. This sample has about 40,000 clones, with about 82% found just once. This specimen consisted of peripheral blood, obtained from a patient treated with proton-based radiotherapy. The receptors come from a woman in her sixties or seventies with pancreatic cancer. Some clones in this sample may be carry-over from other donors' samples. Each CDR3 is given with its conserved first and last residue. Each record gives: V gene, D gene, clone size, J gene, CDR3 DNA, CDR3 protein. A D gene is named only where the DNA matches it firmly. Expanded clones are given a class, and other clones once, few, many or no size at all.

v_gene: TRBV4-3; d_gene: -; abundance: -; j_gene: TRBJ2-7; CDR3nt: TGCGCCAGCAGCCAAGTTGGAAGGAAAGCCGAGCAGTACTTC; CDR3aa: CASSQVGRKAEQYF
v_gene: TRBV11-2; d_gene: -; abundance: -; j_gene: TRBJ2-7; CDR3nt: TGTGCCAGCAGCTTAGGAGGGGAGGAGGTCGTCGACGAGCAGTACTTC; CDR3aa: CASSLGGEEVVDEQYF
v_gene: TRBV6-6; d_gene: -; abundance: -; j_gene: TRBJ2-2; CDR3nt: TGTGCCAGCAGTTACGTGTTCGGTAGTTCCGACGGGGAGCTGTTTTTT; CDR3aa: CASSYVFGSSDGELFF
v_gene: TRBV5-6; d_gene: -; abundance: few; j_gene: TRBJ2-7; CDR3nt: TGTGCCAGCTTCCGATGGGGGTTGTACGAGCAGTACTTC; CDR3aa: CASFRWGLYEQYF
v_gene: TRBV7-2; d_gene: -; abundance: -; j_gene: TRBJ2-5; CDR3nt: TGTGCCAGCAGCTTAGGAAACCTGATGGGTGAGACCCAGTACTTC; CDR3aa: CASSLGNLMGETQYF
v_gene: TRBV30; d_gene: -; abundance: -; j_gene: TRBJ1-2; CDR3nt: TGTGCCTGGAGTACATCGGGACACTATGGCTACACCTTC; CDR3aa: CAWSTSGHYGYTF
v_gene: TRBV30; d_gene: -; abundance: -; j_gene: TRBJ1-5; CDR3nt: TGTGCCTGGAGTGTACAGCAGTTGACACCCCAGCATTTT; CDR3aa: CAWSVQQLTPQHF
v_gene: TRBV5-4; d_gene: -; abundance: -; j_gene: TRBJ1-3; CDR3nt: TGTGCCAGCAGCTCCTGGGGGCAGGGTGTAAACACCATATATTTT; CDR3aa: CASSSWGQGVNTIYF
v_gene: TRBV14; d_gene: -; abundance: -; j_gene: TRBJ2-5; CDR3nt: TGTGCCAGCAGCCTCAACCAAGGAGAGACCCAGTACTTC; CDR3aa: CASSLNQGETQYF
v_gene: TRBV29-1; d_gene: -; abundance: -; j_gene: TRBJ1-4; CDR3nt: TGCAGCGTTGGGCAAGGTGGGGTCGAAAAACTGTTTTTT; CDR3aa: CSVGQGGVEKLFF
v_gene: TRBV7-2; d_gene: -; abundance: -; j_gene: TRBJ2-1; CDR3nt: TGTGCCAGCAGCTTATGGGCTATCGCGAGTGAGCAGTTCTTC; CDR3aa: CASSLWAIASEQFF
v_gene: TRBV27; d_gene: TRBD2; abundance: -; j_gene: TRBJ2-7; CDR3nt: TGTGCCAGCAGTTTAGCCCTAGCGGGCGACGAGCAGTACTTC; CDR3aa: CASSLALAGDEQYF
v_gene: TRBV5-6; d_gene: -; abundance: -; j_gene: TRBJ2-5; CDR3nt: TGTGCCAGCAGCTTCTCTAGCGAACAAGAGACCCAGTACTTC; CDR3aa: CASSFSSEQETQYF
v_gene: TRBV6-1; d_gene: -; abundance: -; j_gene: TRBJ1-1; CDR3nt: TGTGCCAGCAGTGGCCCTGAGGGGGGCATGAACACTGAAGCTTTCTTT; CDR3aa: CASSGPEGGMNTEAFF
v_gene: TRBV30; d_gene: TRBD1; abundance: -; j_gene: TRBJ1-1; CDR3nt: TGTGCCCTTCACAGGGGGCCCACTGAAGCTTTCTTT; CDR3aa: CALHRGPTEAFF
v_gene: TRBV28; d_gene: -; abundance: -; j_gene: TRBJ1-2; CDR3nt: TGTGCCAGCAGTTTTATAACGGTGGACTATGGCTACACCTTC; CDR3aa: CASSFITVDYGYTF
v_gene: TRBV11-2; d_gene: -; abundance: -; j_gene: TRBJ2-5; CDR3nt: TGTGCCAGCAGAGGGCGGGTCCAAGAGACCCAGTACTTC; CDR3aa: CASRGRVQETQYF
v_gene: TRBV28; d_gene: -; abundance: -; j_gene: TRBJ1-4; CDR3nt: TGTGCCAGCAGTTTGGTAAATGAAAAACTGTTTTTT; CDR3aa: CASSLVNEKLFF
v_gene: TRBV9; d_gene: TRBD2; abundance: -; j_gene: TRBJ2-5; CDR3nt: TGTGCCAGCAGCGTAGGTCTTCCTAGCGGACAAGAGACCCAGTACTTC; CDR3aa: CASSVGLPSGQETQYF
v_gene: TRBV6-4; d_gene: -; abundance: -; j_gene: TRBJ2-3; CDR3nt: TGTGCCAGCAGTGACTGGGCGGGGAGCACAGATACGCAGTATTTT; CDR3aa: CASSDWAGSTDTQYF
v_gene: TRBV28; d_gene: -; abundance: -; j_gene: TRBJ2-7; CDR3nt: TGTGCCAGCAGTTTATCCGGGACACGCGAGCAGTACTTC; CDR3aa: CASSLSGTREQYF
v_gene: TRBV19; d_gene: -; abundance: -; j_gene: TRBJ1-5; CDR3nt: TGTGCCAGTAGTATAACATTCTCGGGATCTCAGCCCCAGCATTTT; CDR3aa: CASSITFSGSQPQHF
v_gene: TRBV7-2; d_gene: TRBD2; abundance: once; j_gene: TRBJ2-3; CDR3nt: TGTGCCAGCAGCATGAGCGGGAGGGATCTAGATACGCAGTATTTT; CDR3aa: CASSMSGRDLDTQYF
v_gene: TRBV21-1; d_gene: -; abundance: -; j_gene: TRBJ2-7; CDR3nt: TGTGCCAGCACCAGGACAGGCCCTTACGAGCAGTACTTC; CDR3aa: CASTRTGPYEQYF
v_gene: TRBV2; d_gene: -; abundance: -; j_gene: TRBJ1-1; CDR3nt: TGTGCCAGCCGAGTGGCGGGGCTTTTCACTGAAGCTTTCTTT; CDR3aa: CASRVAGLFTEAFF
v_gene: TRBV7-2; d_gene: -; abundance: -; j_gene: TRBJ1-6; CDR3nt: TGTGCCAGCAGCTTAGGCCGGGGACGATCACCCCTCCACTTT; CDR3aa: CASSLGRGRSPLHF
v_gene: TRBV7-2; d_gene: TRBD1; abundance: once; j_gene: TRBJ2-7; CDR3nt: TGTGCCAGCAGCTTCGGGACAGGTCCCTACGAGCAGTACTTC; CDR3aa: CASSFGTGPYEQYF
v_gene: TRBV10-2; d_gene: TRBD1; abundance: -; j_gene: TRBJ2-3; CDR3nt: TGCGCCAGCAGGGGGACAGGGGCTAGCACAGATACGCAGTATTTT; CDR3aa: CASRGTGASTDTQYF
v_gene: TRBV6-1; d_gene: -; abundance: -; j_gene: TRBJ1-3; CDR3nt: TGTGCCAGCAGTGAAGTTAGTAAAGGCACCATATATTTT; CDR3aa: CASSEVSKGTIYF
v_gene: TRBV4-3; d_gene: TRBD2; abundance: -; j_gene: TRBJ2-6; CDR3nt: TGCGCCAGCAGCCAAGGGACTAGCGTTCACTCTGGGGCCAACGTCCTGACTTTC; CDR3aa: CASSQGTSVHSGANVLTF
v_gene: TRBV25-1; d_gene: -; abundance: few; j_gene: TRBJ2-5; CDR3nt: TGTGCCAGCAGTGAAAAAGAGACCCAGTACTTC; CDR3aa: CASSEKETQYF
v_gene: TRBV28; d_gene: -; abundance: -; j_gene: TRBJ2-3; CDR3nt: TGTGCCAGCAGTTCCCCTAGCACAGATACGCAGTATTTT; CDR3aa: CASSSPSTDTQYF
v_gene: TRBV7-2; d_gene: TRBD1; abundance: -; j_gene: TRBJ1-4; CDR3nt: TGTGCCAGCAGCTTAGAAGTCGGGCTACAGGGGCGTAATGAAAAACTGTTTTTT; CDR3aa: CASSLEVGLQGRNEKLFF
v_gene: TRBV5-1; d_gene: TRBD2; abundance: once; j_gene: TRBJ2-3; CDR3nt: TGCGCCAGCAGGGTCTCGGGAGGTAGGGCAGATACGCAGTATTTT; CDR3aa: CASRVSGGRADTQYF
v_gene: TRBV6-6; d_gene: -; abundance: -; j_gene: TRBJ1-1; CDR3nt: TGTGCCAGCAGTTACGTTCCCCCAAACACTGAAGCTTTCTTT; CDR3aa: CASSYVPPNTEAFF
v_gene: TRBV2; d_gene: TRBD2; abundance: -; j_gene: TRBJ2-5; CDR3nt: TGTGCCAGCAGATGGACTAGCGGGAGTCCCCAGTACTTC; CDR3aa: CASRWTSGSPQYF
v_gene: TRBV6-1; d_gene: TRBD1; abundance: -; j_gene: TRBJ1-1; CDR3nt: TGTGCCAGCAGCACCTCACAGGGGGGTGAAGCTTTCTTT; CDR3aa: CASSTSQGGEAFF
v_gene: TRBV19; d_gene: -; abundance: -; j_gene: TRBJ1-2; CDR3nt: TGTGCCAGTAGTCGAAAACCGAAAACCGGGACCTTCTATGGCTACACCTTC; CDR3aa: CASSRKPKTGTFYGYTF
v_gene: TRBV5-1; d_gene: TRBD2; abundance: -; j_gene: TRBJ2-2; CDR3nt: TGCGCCAGCAGCTTGGCTACGGGAGGGAGTAGCACCGGGGAGCTGTTTTTT; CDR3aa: CASSLATGGSSTGELFF
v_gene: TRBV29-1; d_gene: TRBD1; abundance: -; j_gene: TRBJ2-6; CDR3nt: TGCAGCGTGGCAGACCGGGACAGCTTTTCTGGGGCCAACGTCCTGACTTTC; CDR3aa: CSVADRDSFSGANVLTF